Here is one T cell receptor (beta chain) with its context. V lost 4 bases to trimming and J lost 2 bases; unmatched junction nucleotides: 4. The CDR3 is 14 residues long. Germline V CDR1 and CDR2: SGHAT, FQNNGV. The record originates from a study of blood T cell repertoires in COVID-19. The wider study: Samples of COVID-19 (acute and convalescent) were obtained from the United States, Italy and Spain. PBMCs, B-cell-depleted T cells, or T cells were the source of the cDNA or gDNA that made up the material.

Study processing details: Quantification of nucleated cells was approximated via reference gene primer amplification. This table comes from immunoSEQ multiplex PCR, and its TCRdb copy is limited to in-frame clones, with some not included. V and J calls and clone size come straight from that table; D and trimming were deduced from the DNA. This sample has under 130,000 clones, with approximately 84% found just once. Input material: peripheral blood. The rearrangement links TRBV11-2 to TRBJ2-7; 8 bases align to TRBD1. This clonotype was obtained from a human donor in a cohort sampled during active COVID-19. The CDR3 region is CASSWGTGPYEQYF. The DNA of the CDR3 is TGTGCCAGCAGCTGGGGGACAGGCCCCTACGAGCAGTACTTC.